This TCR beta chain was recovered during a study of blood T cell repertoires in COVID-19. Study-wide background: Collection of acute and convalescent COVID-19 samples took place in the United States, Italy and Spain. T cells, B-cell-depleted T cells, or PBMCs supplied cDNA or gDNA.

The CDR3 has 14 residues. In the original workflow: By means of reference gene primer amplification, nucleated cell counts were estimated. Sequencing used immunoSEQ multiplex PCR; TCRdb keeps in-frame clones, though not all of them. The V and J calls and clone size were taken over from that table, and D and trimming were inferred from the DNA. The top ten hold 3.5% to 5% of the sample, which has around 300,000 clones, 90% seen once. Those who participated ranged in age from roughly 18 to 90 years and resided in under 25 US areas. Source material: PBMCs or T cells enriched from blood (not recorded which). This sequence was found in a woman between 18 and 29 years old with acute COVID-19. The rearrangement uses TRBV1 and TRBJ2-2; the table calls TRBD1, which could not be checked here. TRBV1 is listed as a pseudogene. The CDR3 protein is CTSSGDRSYGELFF. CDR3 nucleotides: TGCACCAGCAGTGGGGACAGATCGTACGGGGAGCTGTTTTTT.